This TCR beta chain was captured by sequencing in a study of CXCR3-negative and CXCR3-positive naive CD8 T cells. Study conclusions and caveats: Upon cryopreservation, CXCR3 expression partially decreased, and most assays used fresh PBMCs. The study found comparably high diversity in both naive subsets and much lower diversity in memory CD8+ cells. CXCR3-positive naive cells carried more hydrophobic TRB CDR3s than CXCR3-negative ones.

About 310,000 cells per CD8+ T cell subset were flow-sorted in triplicate. Naive CD8+ T lymphocytes were specified as CD45RO-CCR7+CD27+CD95-. CDR3 length: 14 amino acids. Germline CDR1 reads SQVTM; CDR2 reads ANQGSEA. TRB cDNA libraries were made by UMI-labeled 5' RACE. From its re-call of the 5' RACE reads, TCRdb lists each CDR3 protein once, without DNA. The record lists over 55,000 distinct CDR3 sequences, of which the ten most abundant hold about 4.9%. Of note for this clonotype: The antigen is unknown.

Source material: naive CXCR3+ CD8+ T cells from blood. Subset denoted: CD45RO-CCR7+CD27+CD95- naive CD8+ T cells expressing CXCR3 (TNR3+). The V and J genes are TRBV29-1 and TRBJ2-2; the TCRdb D gene call, TRBD2, has no DNA to confirm it. The TCR originated in a human donor in good health. Some clones in this sample may be carry-over from other donors' samples. CDR3 sequence reads: CSVLAGEVTGELFF.